This T cell receptor (beta chain) was sequenced for a study of blood T cell repertoires in COVID-19. TCRdb's copy holds only in-frame clones and misses some; the assay was immunoSEQ multiplex PCR. The table has more than 150,000 clones, roughly nine tenths seen once; the top ten hold around 0.99%. This clone was observed a handful of times. This CDR3 region has 14 residues. V was pared by 7 bases and J by 2 bases, with 11 bases between. Germline V gene data show CDR1 as MNHEY and CDR2 as SVGAGI. The sample comprised peripheral blood. The chain couples TRBV6-5 to TRBJ2-2, with a possible D match to TRBD2 (6 bases). This receptor was identified in a man aged 18 to 29 with acute or convalescent COVID-19. Here the CDR3 DNA reads TGTGCCAGCACGGGACTGGAAAACACCGGGGAGCTGTTTTTT. Its translation: CASTGLENTGELFF.